A selection of T cell receptor beta chains follows, all from one sample in a study of OX40 agonist ivuxolimab in advanced cancers. Profiling relied on immunoSEQ multiplex PCR, and the TCRdb table lists in-frame clones only, not all of them. The sample lists approximately 84,000 clones; about 86% were seen once. The sequencing here drew on CD4+ or CD8+ T cells sorted from blood, taken in a trial of the OX40 agonist ivuxolimab. Receptors originate from an adult with an advanced solid tumor such as melanoma, head and neck, liver or kidney cancer. The CDR3 runs from the conserved cysteine through the conserved F or W. D genes are given only for firm matches. Some rows mark clone size as missing; the rest say once, few, many or name a class of expanded clone.

J	V	size	D	DNA	CDR3
TRBJ2-1	TRBV7-2	NA	NA	TGTGCCAGCAGCTTATATCCAGGACCCCAGGGTGAGCAGTTCTTC	CASSLYPGPQGEQFF
TRBJ1-1	TRBV5-1	NA	NA	TGCGCCAGCAGCCTCCAAACAGGGTGGGTCATGAACACTGAAGCTTTCTTT	CASSLQTGWVMNTEAFF
TRBJ2-7	TRBV6-4	NA	TRBD1	TGTGCCCGAAGGGGGACAGGGGTTCACGAGCAGTACTTC	CARRGTGVHEQYF
TRBJ1-2	TRBV7-2	NA	NA	TGTGCCAGCAGTCAAGACAGGCGTTACTATGGCTACACCTTC	CASSQDRRYYGYTF
TRBJ2-2	TRBV30	NA	NA	TGTGCCTGGACCCGTGGACCCCGGTCCGGGGAGCTGTTTTTT	CAWTRGPRSGELFF
TRBJ1-4	TRBV25-1	NA	NA	TGTGCCAGCAGAGGGAGGGACTGGGAAAAACTGTTTTTT	CASRGRDWEKLFF
TRBJ1-3	TRBV5-1	NA	NA	TGCGCCAGCAGCTTGGGAATCGGCTCTGGAAACACCATATATTTT	CASSLGIGSGNTIYF
TRBJ2-1	TRBV14	NA	NA	TGTGCCAGCAGCCAAGTTAGTGTTGGTGGAAGGTTCTTC	CASSQVSVGGRFF
TRBJ1-2	TRBV19	NA	NA	TGTGCCAGTAGTCCCAGAACTCACTATGGCTACACCTTC	CASSPRTHYGYTF
TRBJ1-2	TRBV10-2	NA	TRBD1	TGCGCCAGCACGCCGGGACAGATTAACTATGGCTACACCTTC	CASTPGQINYGYTF
TRBJ1-2	TRBV30	NA	NA	TGTGCCTGGAGTGTAAGGGGTGGCTACACCTTC	CAWSVRGGYTF
TRBJ1-4	TRBV9	NA	NA	TGTGCCAGCAGCTTACAGGACGGATATGAAAAACTGTTTTTT	CASSLQDGYEKLFF
TRBJ2-3	TRBV7-8	NA	TRBD2	TGTGCCAGCAGTCTGCTAGCGGGGGCACCTCATACGCAGTATTTT	CASSLLAGAPHTQYF
TRBJ1-2	TRBV27	NA	NA	TGTGCCATCTCACCTAGAGGGGGAGGCGGCTACACCTTC	CAISPRGGGGYTF
TRBJ2-1	TRBV27	NA	NA	TGTGCCAGCAGTCGAACATACAATGAGCAGTTCTTC	CASSRTYNEQFF
TRBJ1-2	TRBV4-1	NA	NA	TGCGCCAGCAGCCAAGCCCCGGTTCTAACGACCTATGGCTACACCTTC	CASSQAPVLTTYGYTF
TRBJ2-7	TRBV5-1	NA	NA	TGCGCCAGCAGCTTTACAGCTGATAGCTACGAGCAGTACTTC	CASSFTADSYEQYF
TRBJ2-3	TRBV29-1	NA	NA	TGCAGCGTCACGGCTTCAGTTAGCACAGATACGCAGTATTTT	CSVTASVSTDTQYF
TRBJ2-3	TRBV7-3	NA	NA	TGTGCCAGCATCCCTGGGCCGGCCAGCACAGATACGCAGTATTTT	CASIPGPASTDTQYF
TRBJ2-2	TRBV11-2	NA	NA	TGTGCCAGCAGCTTAGCTCCCAGTTACACCGGGGAGCTGTTTTTT	CASSLAPSYTGELFF
TRBJ2-3	TRBV7-2	NA	NA	TGTGCCAGCATCCGGCCCTCATTCACAGATACGCAGTATTTT	CASIRPSFTDTQYF
TRBJ1-3	TRBV11-2	NA	NA	TGTGCCAGCAGCTTAATGACGGGGGGCGGTGGAAACACCATATATTTT	CASSLMTGGGGNTIYF
TRBJ2-1	TRBV7-8	NA	TRBD2	TGTGCCAGCAGCTCTCAAGGCGTAGCGGGACTCTACAATGAGCAGTTCTTC	CASSSQGVAGLYNEQFF
TRBJ1-5	TRBV5-1	NA	NA	TGCGCCAGCAGCTTGGCCGGGTCGTTTGAGGAGCCCCAGCATTTT	CASSLAGSFEEPQHF
TRBJ1-4	TRBV4-3	NA	NA	TGCGCCAGCAGCCAAGATGTCGGCTGGGGGGCGGAGGAAAAACTGTTTTTT	CASSQDVGWGAEEKLFF
TRBJ2-6	TRBV27	NA	NA	TGTGCCAGCAGTTTATACAGTGGGGCCAACGTCCTGACTTTC	CASSLYSGANVLTF
TRBJ2-3	TRBV5-6	few	TRBD1	TGTGCCAGCAGTTTGCCGGGACAGGGATGGAGCACAGATACGCAGTATTTT	CASSLPGQGWSTDTQYF
TRBJ2-2	TRBV10-3	NA	NA	TGTGCCATCAGTGAGTCGATGGGGGAGCTGTTTTTT	CAISESMGELFF
TRBJ1-2	TRBV2	NA	TRBD1	TGTGCCAGCAAAGACAGGGGAAAGTATGGCTACACCTTC	CASKDRGKYGYTF
TRBJ1-6	TRBV7-2	NA	NA	TGTGCCAGCACCTCAACAGACAGGACCCTTCACTTT	CASTSTDRTLHF
TRBJ1-2	TRBV6-1	NA	NA	TGTGCCAGCAGTGAAGCAGTAGGCCTCGGGTATGGCTACACCTTC	CASSEAVGLGYGYTF
TRBJ2-3	TRBV11-2	NA	NA	TGTGCCAGCAGCGCAACGCTAGCGCAGCGCACAGATACGCAGTATTTT	CASSATLAQRTDTQYF
TRBJ2-5	TRBV6-5	NA	NA	TGTGCCAGCAGAAAGACGGCCCCAGAGACCCAGTACTTC	CASRKTAPETQYF
TRBJ2-7	TRBV28	NA	NA	TGTGCCAGCAGTCCCCGGGCCGCGACCTACGAGCAGTACTTC	CASSPRAATYEQYF
TRBJ2-5	TRBV5-4	NA	NA	TGTGCCAGCAGCTTGGTCGTCAGTCAAGAGACCCAGTACTTC	CASSLVVSQETQYF
TRBJ2-7	TRBV5-6	NA	NA	TGTGCCAGCAGCGCGTTTTCGGGACGGCCTTCCTACGAGCAGTACTTC	CASSAFSGRPSYEQYF
TRBJ2-1	TRBV6-7	NA	NA	TGTGCCAGCTGGGGGGGCCAATACAATGAGCAGTTCTTC	CASWGGQYNEQFF
TRBJ1-2	TRBV19	NA	TRBD1	TGTGCCAGTAGTCCGGGGGACAGGGGGATCGGTGGCTACACCTTC	CASSPGDRGIGGYTF
TRBJ1-2	TRBV30	once	NA	TGTGCCTGGAATAGAAAGTCGGGCGGCTACACCTTC	CAWNRKSGGYTF
TRBJ2-5	TRBV4-2	NA	TRBD1	TGTGCCAGCAGCCAAGATTTAAGGGGGCGGGAGACCCAGTACTTC	CASSQDLRGRETQYF
TRBJ2-3	TRBV2	NA	TRBD1	TGTGCCAGCACCCAGGGGGTGGGAACGCAGTATTTT	CASTQGVGTQYF
TRBJ1-2	TRBV28	NA	NA	TGTGCCAGCACCCCGGGGGGGAGAGCTGGCTACACCTTC	CASTPGGRAGYTF